The source of this T cell receptor (beta chain) is a study of siplizumab effects on memory and regulatory T cells. Overall study context: Each responder-stimulator pair had a siplizumab about 0.92 ug/mL reaction and a drug-free control.

Note on this clone: Its target is not known.

General study points: The apparent diversity of naive T cells exceeded that of memory cells, and naive T cells seemed to make a major contribution to the alloresponse. The mapping of alloreactive clones to unstimulated subsets covered only a minor fraction of them.

For every sample, 95,000 to 100,000 TCR templates were assayed. Using immunoSEQ multiplex PCR, the repertoire was profiled, and TCRdb retains in-frame clones only, with some absent. The sample lists over 10,000 clones; roughly 40% were seen once. The authors cocultured the mixed lymphocyte reaction cells at 37 degrees C for over 5 days. This CDR3 comprises 13 residues. The germline V gene encodes CDR1 LNHDA and CDR2 SQIVND (reference sequence). V was cut by 3 bases and J by 2 bases, with 7 bases left in between. Sequencing was carried out using CFSE-low (dividing) CD8+ T cells sorted from an allogeneic mixed lymphocyte reaction. The origin of this receptor is a human donor in good health; the cells came from an allogeneic mixed lymphocyte reaction. The chain employs TRBV19 and TRBJ1-2, with D unclear. CDR3 DNA: TGTGCCAGTAGTATTCCCAAAAACTATGGCTACACCTTC. Translated: CASSIPKNYGYTF.